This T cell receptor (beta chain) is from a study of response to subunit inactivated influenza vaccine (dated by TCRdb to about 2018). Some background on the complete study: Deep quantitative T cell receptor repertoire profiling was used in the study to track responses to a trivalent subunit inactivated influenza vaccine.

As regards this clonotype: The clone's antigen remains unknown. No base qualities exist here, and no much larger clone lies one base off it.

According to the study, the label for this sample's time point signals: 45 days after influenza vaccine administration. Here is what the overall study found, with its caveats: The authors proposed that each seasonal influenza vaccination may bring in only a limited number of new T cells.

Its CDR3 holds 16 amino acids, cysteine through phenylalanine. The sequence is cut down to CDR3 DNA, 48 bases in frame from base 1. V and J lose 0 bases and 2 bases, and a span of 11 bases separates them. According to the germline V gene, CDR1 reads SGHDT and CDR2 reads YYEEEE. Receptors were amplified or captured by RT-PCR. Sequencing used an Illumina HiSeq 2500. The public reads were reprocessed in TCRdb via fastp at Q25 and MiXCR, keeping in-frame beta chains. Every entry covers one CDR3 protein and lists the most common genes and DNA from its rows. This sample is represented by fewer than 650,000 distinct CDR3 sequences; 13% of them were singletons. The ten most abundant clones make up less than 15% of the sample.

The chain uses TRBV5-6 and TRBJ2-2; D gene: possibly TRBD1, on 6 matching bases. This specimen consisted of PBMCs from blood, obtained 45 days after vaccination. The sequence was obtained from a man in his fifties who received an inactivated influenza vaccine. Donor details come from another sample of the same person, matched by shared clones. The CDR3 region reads CASSLGTALNTGELFF. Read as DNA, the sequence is TGTGCCAGCAGCTTGGGGACAGCCCTTAACACCGGGGAGCTGTTTTTT. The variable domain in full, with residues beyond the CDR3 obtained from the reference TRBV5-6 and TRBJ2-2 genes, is DAGVTQSPTHLIKTRGQQVTLRCSPKSGHDTVSWYQQALGQGPQFIFQYYEEEERQRGNFPDRFSGHQFPNYSSELNVNALLLGDSALYLCASSLGTALNTGELFFGEGSRLTVL.